A selection of T cell receptor beta chains follows, all from one sample in a study of T cell responses to AZD1222 COVID-19 vaccine. The method was immunoSEQ multiplex PCR; TCRdb's version includes in-frame clones alone and lacks a portion of them. The sample includes under 75,000 clones, roughly 84% seen only once; the top ten take approximately 15%. The sequencing here drew on peripheral blood, taken on day 0 of AZD1222 vaccination. Receptor source: an adult in good health. Both conserved end residues are part of each CDR3. A D gene is named only where the DNA matches it firmly. Where a row states a size, it is once, few, many or the class of an expanded clone; other rows omit it.

TRBJ2-3,TRBV5-1,.,.,TGCGCCAGCAGCATCGAACAGCTTAGCACAGATACGCAGTATTTT,CASSIEQLSTDTQYF
TRBJ2-5,TRBV4-3,.,.,TGCGCCAGCAGCCAAGAGGTTCGGGAGACCCAGTACTTC,CASSQEVRETQYF
TRBJ2-3,TRBV11-3,.,.,TGTGCCAGCAGCTTAACGGGTAATGCGCAGTATTTT,CASSLTGNAQYF
TRBJ1-1,TRBV11-3,.,.,TGTGCCAGCAGCGCCGCTCAGACAGCGAACACTGAAGCTTTCTTT,CASSAAQTANTEAFF
TRBJ2-1,TRBV6-2/TRBV6-3,.,.,TGTGCCAGCAGTTTACACTTCTCCTCCTACAATGAGCAGTTCTTC,CASSLHFSSYNEQFF
TRBJ1-4,TRBV7-9,.,.,TGTGCCAGCACCCCCTTGGGCTATAATGAGGAAAAACTGTTTTTT,CASTPLGYNEEKLFF
TRBJ2-5,TRBV20-1,.,.,TGCAGTGCTAGAGATATGGAGACCCAGTACTTC,CSARDMETQYF
TRBJ2-1,TRBV3-1/TRBV3-2,.,.,TGTGCCAGCAGCCAGGAACTGTACAATGAGCAGTTCTTC,CASSQELYNEQFF
TRBJ1-2,TRBV5-1,TRBD1,.,TGCGCCAGCAGCTTGGGGGCAGGGGGTTTCTATGGCTACACCTTC,CASSLGAGGFYGYTF
TRBJ1-2,TRBV6-6,TRBD1,.,TGTGCCAGCAGTCAACAGGGGGCGGACTATGGCTACACCTTC,CASSQQGADYGYTF
TRBJ2-1,TRBV7-2,TRBD2,.,TGTGCCAGCAGCTTAAAAGCGGGAAAAACCAATGAGCAGTTCTTC,CASSLKAGKTNEQFF
TRBJ1-4,TRBV5-1,.,once,TGCGCCAGCAGCTTGGCTACGCAGAGCGAAAAACTGTTTTTT,CASSLATQSEKLFF
TRBJ1-6,TRBV5-8,.,.,TGTGCCAGCAGCACCCAGGTGGGGGCGAGTTCACCCCTCCACTTT,CASSTQVGASSPLHF
TRBJ1-2,TRBV4-2,.,.,TGTGCCAGCAGCCAGTTCGGAGGAGATGGCTACACCTTC,CASSQFGGDGYTF
TRBJ1-2,TRBV6-5,.,.,TGTGCCAGTAGCCGGACGGGCCCCAACTATGGCTACACCTTC,CASSRTGPNYGYTF
TRBJ1-2,TRBV28,TRBD1,.,TGTGCCAGCAGTTCCGCAGGGGGCTATGGCTACACCTTC,CASSSAGGYGYTF
TRBJ1-3,TRBV7-2,.,.,TGTGCCAGCAGCTTAGCTAGACCGAACTCTGGAAACACCATATATTTT,CASSLARPNSGNTIYF
TRBJ2-7,TRBV6-5,TRBD2,.,TGTGCCACCCAGTCTAGCGGGGTCGACGAGCAGTACTTC,CATQSSGVDEQYF
TRBJ1-2,TRBV9,.,.,TGTGCCAGCAGCGGGGGTGGCTACACCTTC,CASSGGGYTF
TRBJ1-2,TRBV24-1,TRBD1,.,TGTGCCACCAGTGAGAATGGACAGGGTAGCGATGGCTACACCTTC,CATSENGQGSDGYTF
TRBJ2-5,TRBV15,TRBD1,.,TGTGCCGCGGCCGGGTCCACAGGGGGCGGAGAGACCCAGTACTTC,CAAAGSTGGGETQYF
TRBJ1-2,TRBV6-5,.,.,TGTGCCAGCACCGGCGGACCTACGTTGGATGGCTACACCTTC,CASTGGPTLDGYTF
TRBJ2-3,TRBV27,TRBD2,.,TGTGCCAGCTGTGGACTAGCGGGAGGGATAGATACGCAGTATTTT,CASCGLAGGIDTQYF
TRBJ2-3,TRBV15,.,medium-sized,TGTGCCACCAGCACGGAGGGACTTTCTACAGATACGCAGTATTTT,CATSTEGLSTDTQYF
TRBJ2-7,TRBV10-2,TRBD2,.,TGCGCCAGCAGTGATAGCGGGAGCTCCTACGAGCAGTACTTC,CASSDSGSSYEQYF
TRBJ2-1,TRBV4-1,.,few,TGCGCCAGCAGCCAAGCCAATGAGCAGTTCTTC,CASSQANEQFF
TRBJ2-5,TRBV2,.,.,TGTGCCAGCAGTGTACGAGAGACCCAGTACTTC,CASSVRETQYF
TRBJ2-1,TRBV7-9,TRBD2,once,TGTGCCAGCAGCTTAGTGTACGGGAGGGACTTATTCATAGGCGATGAGCAGTTCTTC,CASSLVYGRDLFIGDEQFF
TRBJ1-1,TRBV19,.,.,TGTGCCAGTAGTCGCGCTACTACAGTGAACACTGAAGCTTTCTTT,CASSRATTVNTEAFF
TRBJ1-6,TRBV7-9,.,.,TGTGCCAGCAGCTTAGAGGGGTCGGAGAATTCACCCCTCCACTTT,CASSLEGSENSPLHF
TRBJ2-1,TRBV7-9,.,.,TGTGCCAGCAGCTTAACCCTCGGCCTCCTTAGCTCCTACAATGAGCAGTTCTTC,CASSLTLGLLSSYNEQFF
TRBJ2-4,TRBV4-3,.,.,TGCGCCAGCAGCCAAGTGGGAAGCCCCGACATTCAGTACTTC,CASSQVGSPDIQYF
TRBJ1-1,TRBV5-6,.,.,TGTGCCAGCAGCCGAGGGAGGGTATACACTGAAGCTTTCTTT,CASSRGRVYTEAFF
TRBJ1-2,TRBV6-2/TRBV6-3,.,.,TGTGCCAGCAGCAAGGGACCGCTCTATGGCTACACCTTC,CASSKGPLYGYTF
TRBJ1-1,TRBV7-9,.,once,TGTGCCTTGGACGACCCGGGGGGCAGACAGTATCACACTGAAGCTTTCTTT,CALDDPGGRQYHTEAFF
TRBJ1-2,TRBV3-1/TRBV3-2,.,.,TGTGCCAGCAGCACCGGAGGGGCTGACGGCAACTATGGCTACACCTTC,CASSTGGADGNYGYTF
TRBJ2-5,TRBV19,TRBD2,.,TGTGCCAGTAGTATGGTCGGGAGGCGAGAGACCCAGTACTTC,CASSMVGRRETQYF
TRBJ2-7,TRBV11-1,.,.,TGTGCCAGCAGCCCCCGGCCATTCGCCTACGAGCAGTACTTC,CASSPRPFAYEQYF
TRBJ2-5,TRBV6-5,.,.,TGTGCCAGCATGACGGGGCCCAGGGGAGAGACCCAGTACTTC,CASMTGPRGETQYF
TRBJ2-1,TRBV11-2,.,.,TGTGCCAGCAGCTTAGAGGGTGGGGGGATTTTGTTCAATGAGCAGTTCTTC,CASSLEGGGILFNEQFF
TRBJ2-3,TRBV18,TRBD2,.,TGTGCCAGCTCACCGCGGGGGGGAGATACGCAGTATTTT,CASSPRGGDTQYF